These 14 T cell receptor beta chains were sequenced from one sample in a study of OX40 agonist ivuxolimab in advanced cancers. The protocol used for the library was the immunoSEQ multiplex PCR assay. TCRdb obtained this table from immuneACCESS and retained in-frame rearrangements with V and J assigned. These tables miss some clones; where compared with another copy, unresolved V genes account for less than half of the shortfall, and the remainder is unexplained. A total of roughly 10,000 clones appear in this sample, roughly 81% of them only once. Roughly 34% of the sample goes to the ten largest clones. The sample consisted of CD4+ or CD8+ T cells sorted from blood, taken in a trial of the OX40 agonist ivuxolimab. The source of these receptors is an adult with an advanced solid tumor such as melanoma, head and neck, liver or kidney cancer.

The V and J genes are TRBV27 and TRBJ2-3; D unresolved. Germline V gives CDR1 MNHEY, CDR2 SMNVEV (reference sequence). The CDR3 is made up of 13 amino acids. V lost 2 bases and J 6 bases, leaving 9 bases between the germline ends. The CDR3 spells CASSLRVLDTQYF. As DNA, the CDR3 is TGTGCCAGCAGTTTACGAGTATTGGATACGCAGTATTTT.

The chain recombines TRBV10-3 with TRBJ1-2, with 7 nucleotides matching TRBD1. The CDR3 totals 13 residues. V shed 4 bases and J 6 bases; nucleotides not matched to a gene: 5. Per the germline V gene, CDR1 is ENHRY and CDR2 is SYGVKD. For the CDR3, the DNA is TGTGCCATCAGTGCGGAGGGGGCGCATGGCTACACCTTC. Protein: CAISAEGAHGYTF.

The chain links TRBV28 to TRBJ1-2, with TRBD1 matching over 7 bases. Germline V gene sequence: CDR1 MDHEN, CDR2 SYDVKM. Germline trimming cut 4 bases from V and 7 bases from J; bases unmatched to any gene: 9. This CDR3 comprises 14 residues. The CDR3 loop reads CASSSDRLLSGYTF. The CDR3 DNA is TGTGCCAGCAGTTCGGACAGGCTATTAAGTGGCTACACCTTC.

The rearrangement joins TRBV14 to TRBJ2-1; either TRBD1 or TRBD2 may supply D (5 bases each). Germline CDR1 reads SGHDN; CDR2 reads FVKESK. V lost 4 bases to trimming and J lost 8 bases, with 12 bases between them. This CDR3 contains 13 residues. The CDR3 loop reads CASSPGTVYEQFF. The CDR3 DNA reads TGTGCCAGCAGCCCCGGGACGGTCTATGAGCAGTTCTTC. Complete variable domain (other parts from reference TRBV14 and TRBJ2-1): EAGVTQFPSHSVIEKGQTVTLRCDPISGHDNLYWYRRVMGKEIKFLLHFVKESKQDESGMPNNRFLAERTGGTYSTLKVQPAELEDSGVYFCASSPGTVYEQFFGPGTRLTVL.

This chain joins TRBV6-5 and TRBJ2-5; a weak D match, TRBD2 (5 bases). Germline assignment: CDR1 MNHEY and CDR2 SVGAGI. This CDR3 has 13 amino acids. The germline V and J ends were trimmed by 5 bases and 2 bases, with 9 bases remaining between them. CDR3 nucleotides: TGTGCCAGCAGTCGGCGGAGGCAAGAGACCCAGTACTTC. It encodes CASSRRRQETQYF.

The J gene is TRBJ2-1, the V gene TRBV6-5; a possible D gene is TRBD2 (6 bases). This CDR3 contains 14 residues. V lost 8 bases, J lost 3 bases, and 14 bases lay in between. Germline V gene sequence: CDR1 MNHEY, CDR2 SVGAGI. The CDR3 loop is CASALAPSYNEQFF. The CDR3 DNA sequence: TGTGCCAGCGCGCTAGCGCCAAGCTACAATGAGCAGTTCTTC.

The chain employs TRBV5-5 and TRBJ2-3; 7 nucleotides align to TRBD1. The CDR3 spans 16 residues. Losses at the gene ends were 5 bases for V and 1 base for J; bases not matched to a gene: 10. Germline assignment: CDR1 SGHKS and CDR2 YYEKEE (reference sequence). DNA for the CDR3: TGTGCCAGCAGTAGGAGTGGGACAGCAGGCACAGATACGCAGTATTTT. Its translation: CASSRSGTAGTDTQYF.

This clone was detected only a few times. Here the CDR3 DNA reads TGTGCCATCAGTGAGCCCGGGACGAACACTGAAGCTTTCTTT. Its protein is CAISEPGTNTEAFF. The gene calls are TRBV10-3 and TRBJ1-1; possible D gene TRBD1, 5 bases. The CDR3 is made up of 14 amino acids. Germline CDR1 ENHRY, CDR2 SYGVKD. The V and J ends lost 2 bases and 1 base respectively, with 8 bases between them.

This chain joins TRBV5-5 and TRBJ2-7, with 8 bases that match TRBD2. The germline V gene encodes CDR1 SGHKS and CDR2 YYEKEE (reference sequence). This CDR3 region has 16 residues. Trimming removed 3 bases from V and 5 bases from J; junction bases left unmatched: 13. The CDR3 sequence is CASSSGTSLPSHEQYF. CDR3 coding DNA: TGTGCCAGCAGCTCAGGGACTAGTTTACCATCCCACGAGCAGTACTTC.

The chain carries TRBV30 and TRBJ2-5; 7 bases align to TRBD2. CDR3 length equals 13 residues. Germline CDR1 is GTSNPN and CDR2 is SVGIG (reference sequence). The V gene end was trimmed by 5 bases and the J gene end by 3 bases; junction bases not matched to a gene: 6. As DNA, the CDR3 is TGTGCCTGGCTTCCCGGGACTAAAGAGACCCAGTACTTC. It encodes CAWLPGTKETQYF. Full variable domain (outside the CDR3, taken from reference TRBV30 and TRBJ2-5): SQTIHQWPATLVQPVGSPLSLECTVEGTSNPNLYWYRQAAGRGLQLLFYSVGIGQISSEVPQNLSASRPQDRQFILSSKKLLLSDSGFYLCAWLPGTKETQYFGPGTRLLVL.

By frequency in the sample, this clone is medium-sized. The rearrangement uses TRBV7-2 and TRBJ2-7; TRBD2 matches 9 bases. The CDR3 is 16 amino acids. Unmatched junction bases numbered 10, after V lost 5 bases and J lost 2 bases. Germline V gene lookup returns CDR1 SGHTA and CDR2 FQGNSA. The CDR3, as DNA: TGTGCCAGCAGCCCCCTGAGAGAGCGGGAGGCCTACGAGCAGTACTTC. This gives the protein CASSPLREREAYEQYF. The full variable domain, with the rest looked up from reference TRBV7-2 and TRBJ2-7, is GAGVSQSPSNKVTEKGKDVELRCDPISGHTALYWYRQSLGQGLEFLIYFQGNSAPDKSGLPSDRFSAERTGGSVSTLTIQRTQQEDSAVYLCASSPLREREAYEQYFGPGTRLTVT.

The chain combines TRBV29-1 with TRBJ1-4, with TRBD1 matching over 7 bases. From germline, CDR1 is SQVTM and CDR2 ANQGSEA. CDR3 length: 15 amino acids. Trimming cost V 3 bases and J 0 bases; bases outside gene matches: 4. The CDR3 DNA is TGCAGCGTTGATACAGGGGAGGCAACTAATGAAAAACTGTTTTTT. Its protein product is CSVDTGEATNEKLFF.

The gene calls are TRBV5-1 and TRBJ1-1, with D perhaps matching TRBD1 (5 bases). CDR3 length: 15 residues. Germline CDR1 and CDR2: SGHRS and YFSETQ. V gave up 4 bases and J gave up 1 base, with 14 bases separating them. The CDR3, as DNA: TGCGCCAGCAGCCCAACATTTGGACAGAACACTGAAGCTTTCTTT. Residues: CASSPTFGQNTEAFF.

The chain joins TRBV7-8 to TRBJ2-2, with TRBD2 matching over 8 bases. The J segment lost 5 bases and the V segment lost 1 base, leaving 9 bases of the junction unmatched. CDR3 length: 17 amino acids. Germline V gene lookup returns CDR1 SGHVS and CDR2 FQNEAQ. This CDR3 is CASSLEASGRGTGELFF. The CDR3, as DNA: TGTGCCAGCAGCTTAGAAGCCAGCGGGAGAGGAACCGGGGAGCTGTTTTTT.